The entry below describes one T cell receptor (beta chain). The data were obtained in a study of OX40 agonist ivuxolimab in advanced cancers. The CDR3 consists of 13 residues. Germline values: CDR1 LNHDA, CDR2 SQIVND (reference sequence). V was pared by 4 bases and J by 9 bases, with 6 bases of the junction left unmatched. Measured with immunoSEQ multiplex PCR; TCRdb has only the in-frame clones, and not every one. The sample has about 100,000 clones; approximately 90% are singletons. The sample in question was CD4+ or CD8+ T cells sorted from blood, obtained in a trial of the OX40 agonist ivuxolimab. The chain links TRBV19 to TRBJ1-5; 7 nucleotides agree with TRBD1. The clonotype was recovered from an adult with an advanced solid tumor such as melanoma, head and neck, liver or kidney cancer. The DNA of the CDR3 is TGTGCCAGTAGTACCGCAGGGGGAGGGCCCCAGCATTTT. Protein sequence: CASSTAGGGPQHF.